This T cell receptor (beta chain) derives from a study of blood T cell repertoires in COVID-19. Background on the study: Collection of acute and convalescent COVID-19 samples took place in the United States, Italy and Spain. PBMCs, B-cell-depleted T cells, or T cells were the source of the cDNA or gDNA that made up the material.

This clone was seen a few times. Original processing notes: From reference gene primer amplification, estimates of nucleated cell counts were derived. TCRdb's table, derived via immunoSEQ multiplex PCR, lists solely in-frame clones and lacks some. V, J and clone size derive from that table, while D and trimming were established from the DNA sequence. The data hold over 75,000 clones, with roughly 84% observed a single time. The length of the CDR3 is 16 residues. J was trimmed by 1 base and V by 0 bases; bases with no gene match: 2. Germline CDR1 and CDR2: MNHEY and SMNVEV (reference sequence). This clonotype originated in a woman over 75 with active or convalescent COVID-19. The chain carries TRBV27 and TRBJ2-2; TRBD1 agrees at 7 bases. Material for sequencing was peripheral blood. The CDR3 DNA sequence: TGTGCCAGCAGTTTATCGACAGGGTGGAACACCGGGGAGCTGTTTTTT. Its protein is CASSLSTGWNTGELFF.